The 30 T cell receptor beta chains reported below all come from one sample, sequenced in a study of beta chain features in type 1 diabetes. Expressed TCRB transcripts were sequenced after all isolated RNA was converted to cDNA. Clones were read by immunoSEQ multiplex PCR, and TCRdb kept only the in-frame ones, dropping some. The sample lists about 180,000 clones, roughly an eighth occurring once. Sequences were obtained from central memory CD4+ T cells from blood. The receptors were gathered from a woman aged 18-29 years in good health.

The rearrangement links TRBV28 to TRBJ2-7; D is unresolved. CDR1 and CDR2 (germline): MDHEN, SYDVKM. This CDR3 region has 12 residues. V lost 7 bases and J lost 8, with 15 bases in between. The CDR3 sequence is CASTASGRKQYF. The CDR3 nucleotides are TGTGCCAGCACGGCTTCGGGTAGGAAGCAGTACTTC. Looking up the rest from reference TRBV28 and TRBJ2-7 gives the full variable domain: DVKVTQSSRYLVKRTGEKVFLECVQDMDHENMFWYRQDPGLGLRLIYFSYDVKMKEKGDIPEGYSVSREKKERFSLILESASTNQTSMYLCASTASGRKQYFGPGTRLTVT.

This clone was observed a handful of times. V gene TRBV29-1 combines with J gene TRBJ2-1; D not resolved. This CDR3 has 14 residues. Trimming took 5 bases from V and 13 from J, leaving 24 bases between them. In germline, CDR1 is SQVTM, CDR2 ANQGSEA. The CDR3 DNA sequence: TGCAGCGTTCCAACGAGGTCCTTCGAATTTAGTCAGTTCTTC. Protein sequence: CSVPTRSFEFSQFF.

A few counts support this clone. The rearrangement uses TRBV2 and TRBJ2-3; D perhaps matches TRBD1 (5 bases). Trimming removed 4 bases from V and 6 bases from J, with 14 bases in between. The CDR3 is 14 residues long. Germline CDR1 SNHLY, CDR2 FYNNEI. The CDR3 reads CASSGQGNSDTQYF. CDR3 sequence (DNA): TGTGCCAGCAGTGGGCAGGGTAATTCCGATACGCAGTATTTT.

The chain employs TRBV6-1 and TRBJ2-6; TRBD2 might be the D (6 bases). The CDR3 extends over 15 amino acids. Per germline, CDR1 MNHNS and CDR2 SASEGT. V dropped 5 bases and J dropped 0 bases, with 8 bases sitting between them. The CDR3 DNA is TGTGCCAGCAGTCGGGACTTCTCTGGGGCCAACGTCCTGACTTTC. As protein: CASSRDFSGANVLTF.

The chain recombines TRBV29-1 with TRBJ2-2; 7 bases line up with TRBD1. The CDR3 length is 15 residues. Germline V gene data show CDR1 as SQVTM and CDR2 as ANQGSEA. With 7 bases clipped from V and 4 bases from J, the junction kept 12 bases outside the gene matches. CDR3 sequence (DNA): TGCAGCGCACAAGGCCGACAGGGAATCACCGGGGAGCTGTTTTTT. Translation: CSAQGRQGITGELFF.

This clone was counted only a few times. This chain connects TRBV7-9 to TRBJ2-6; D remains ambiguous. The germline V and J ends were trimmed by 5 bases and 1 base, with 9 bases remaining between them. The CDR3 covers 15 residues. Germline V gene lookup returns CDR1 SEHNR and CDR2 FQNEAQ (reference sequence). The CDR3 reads CASSIDRSGANVLTF. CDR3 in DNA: TGTGCCAGCAGCATAGATCGGTCTGGGGCCAACGTCCTGACTTTC.

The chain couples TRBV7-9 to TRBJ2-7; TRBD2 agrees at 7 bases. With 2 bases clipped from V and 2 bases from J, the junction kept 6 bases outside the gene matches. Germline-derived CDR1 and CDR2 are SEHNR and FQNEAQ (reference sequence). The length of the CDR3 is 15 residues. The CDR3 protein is CASSLRSGIPYEQYF. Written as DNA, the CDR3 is TGTGCCAGCAGCTTACGGAGCGGGATTCCCTACGAGCAGTACTTC. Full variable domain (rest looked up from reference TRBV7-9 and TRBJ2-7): DTGVSQNPRHKITKRGQNVTFRCDPISEHNRLYWYRQTLGQGPEFLTYFQNEAQLEKSRLLSDRFSAERPKGSFSTLEIQRTEQGDSAMYLCASSLRSGIPYEQYFGPGTRLTVT.

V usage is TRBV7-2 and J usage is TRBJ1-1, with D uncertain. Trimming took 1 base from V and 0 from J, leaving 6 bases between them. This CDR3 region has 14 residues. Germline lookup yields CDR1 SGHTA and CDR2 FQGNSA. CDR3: CASSLGRLNTEAFF. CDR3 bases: TGTGCCAGCAGCTTAGGCAGGCTGAACACTGAAGCTTTCTTT. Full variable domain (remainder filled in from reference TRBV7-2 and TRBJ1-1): GAGVSQSPSNKVTEKGKDVELRCDPISGHTALYWYRQSLGQGLEFLIYFQGNSAPDKSGLPSDRFSAERTGGSVSTLTIQRTQQEDSAVYLCASSLGRLNTEAFFGQGTRLTVV.

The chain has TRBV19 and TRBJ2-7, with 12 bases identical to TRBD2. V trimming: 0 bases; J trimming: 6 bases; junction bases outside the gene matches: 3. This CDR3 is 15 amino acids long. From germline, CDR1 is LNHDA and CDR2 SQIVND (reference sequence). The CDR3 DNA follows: TGTGCCAGTAGTATAGAGACTAGCGGGAGTAGCGAGCAGTACTTC. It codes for CASSIETSGSSEQYF.

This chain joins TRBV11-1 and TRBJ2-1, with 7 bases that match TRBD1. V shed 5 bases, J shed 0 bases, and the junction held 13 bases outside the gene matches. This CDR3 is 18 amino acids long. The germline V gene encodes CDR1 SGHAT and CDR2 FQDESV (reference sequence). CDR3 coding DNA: TGTGCCAGCAGCGCACGACAGGGTTCGATAGTCTCCTACAATGAGCAGTTCTTC. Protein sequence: CASSARQGSIVSYNEQFF.

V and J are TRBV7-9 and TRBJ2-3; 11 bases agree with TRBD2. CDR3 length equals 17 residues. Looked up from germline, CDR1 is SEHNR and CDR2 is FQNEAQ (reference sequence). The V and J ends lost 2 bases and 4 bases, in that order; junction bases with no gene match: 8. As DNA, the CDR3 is TGTGCCAGCAGCTTAATAACTAGCGGGAGTGAGTCAGATACGCAGTATTTT. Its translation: CASSLITSGSESDTQYF.

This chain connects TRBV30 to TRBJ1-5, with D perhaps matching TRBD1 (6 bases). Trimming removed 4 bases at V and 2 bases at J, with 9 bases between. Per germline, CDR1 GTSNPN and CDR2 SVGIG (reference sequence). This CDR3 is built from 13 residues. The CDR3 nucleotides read TGTGCCTGGACCAGGGGTGGCAATCAGCCCCAGCATTTT. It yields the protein CAWTRGGNQPQHF.

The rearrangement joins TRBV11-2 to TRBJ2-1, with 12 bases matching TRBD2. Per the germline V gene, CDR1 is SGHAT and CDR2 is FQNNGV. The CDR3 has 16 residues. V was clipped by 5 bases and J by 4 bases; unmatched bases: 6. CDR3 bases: TGTGCCAGCAGCCTCGGGCTAGCGGGAGGGTACAATGAGCAGTTCTTC. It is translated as CASSLGLAGGYNEQFF.

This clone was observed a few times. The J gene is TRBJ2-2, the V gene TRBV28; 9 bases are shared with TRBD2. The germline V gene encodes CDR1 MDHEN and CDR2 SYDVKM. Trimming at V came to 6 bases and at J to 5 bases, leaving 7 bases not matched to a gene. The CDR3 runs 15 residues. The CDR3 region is CASRSMLAGTGELFF. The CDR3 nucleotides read TGTGCCAGCAGATCTATGCTAGCGGGAACCGGGGAGCTGTTTTTT.

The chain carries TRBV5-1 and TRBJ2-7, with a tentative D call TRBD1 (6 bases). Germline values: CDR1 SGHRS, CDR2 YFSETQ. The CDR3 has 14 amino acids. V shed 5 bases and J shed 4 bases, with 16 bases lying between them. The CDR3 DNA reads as TGCGCCAGCAGATACCGGGACAATCTATACGAGCAGTACTTC. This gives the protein CASRYRDNLYEQYF.

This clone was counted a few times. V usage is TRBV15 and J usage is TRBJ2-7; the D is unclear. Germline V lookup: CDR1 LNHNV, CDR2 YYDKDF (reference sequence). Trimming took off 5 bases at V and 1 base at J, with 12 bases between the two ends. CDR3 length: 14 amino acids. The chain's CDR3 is CATSPSTHSYEQYF. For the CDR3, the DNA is TGTGCCACCAGCCCGTCGACACATTCCTACGAGCAGTACTTC.

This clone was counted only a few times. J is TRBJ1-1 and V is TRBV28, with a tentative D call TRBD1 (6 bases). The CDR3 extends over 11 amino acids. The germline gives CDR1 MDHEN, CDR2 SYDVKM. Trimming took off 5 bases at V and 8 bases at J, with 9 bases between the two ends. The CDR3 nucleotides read TGTGCCAGCAGTAACGACAGGGAAGCTTTCTTT. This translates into CASSNDREAFF. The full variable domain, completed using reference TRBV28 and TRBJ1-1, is DVKVTQSSRYLVKRTGEKVFLECVQDMDHENMFWYRQDPGLGLRLIYFSYDVKMKEKGDIPEGYSVSREKKERFSLILESASTNQTSMYLCASSNDREAFFGQGTRLTVV.

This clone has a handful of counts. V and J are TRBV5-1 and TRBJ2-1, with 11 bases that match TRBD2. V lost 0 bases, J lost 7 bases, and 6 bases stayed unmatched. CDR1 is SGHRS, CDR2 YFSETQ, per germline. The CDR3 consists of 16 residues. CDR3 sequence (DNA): TGCGCCAGCAGCTTGGGCAGACTAGCGGGAAGGAATGAGCAGTTCTTC. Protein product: CASSLGRLAGRNEQFF.

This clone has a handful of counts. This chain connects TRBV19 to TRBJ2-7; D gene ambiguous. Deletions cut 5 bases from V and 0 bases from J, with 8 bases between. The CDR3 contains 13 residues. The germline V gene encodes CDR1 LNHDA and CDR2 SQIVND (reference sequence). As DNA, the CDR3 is TGTGCCAGTAGTCGGTTTAACTCCTACGAGCAGTACTTC. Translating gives CASSRFNSYEQYF. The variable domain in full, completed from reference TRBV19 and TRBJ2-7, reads DGGITQSPKYLFRKEGQNVTLSCEQNLNHDAMYWYRQDPGQGLRLIYYSQIVNDFQKGDIAEGYSVSREKKESFPLTVTSAQKNPTAFYLCASSRFNSYEQYFGPGTRLTVT.

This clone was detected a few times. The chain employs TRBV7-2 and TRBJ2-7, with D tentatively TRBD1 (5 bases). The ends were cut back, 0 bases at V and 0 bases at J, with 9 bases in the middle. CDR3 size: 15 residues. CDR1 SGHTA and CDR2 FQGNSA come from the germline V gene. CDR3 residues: CASSLAAGLSYEQYF. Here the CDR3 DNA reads TGTGCCAGCAGCTTAGCGGCAGGGCTCTCCTACGAGCAGTACTTC.

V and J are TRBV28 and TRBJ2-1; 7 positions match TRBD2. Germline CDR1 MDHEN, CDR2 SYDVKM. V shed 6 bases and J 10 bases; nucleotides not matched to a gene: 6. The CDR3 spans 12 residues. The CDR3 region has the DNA TGTGCCAGCAGCTTAGGACTAGGCGAGCAGTTCTTC. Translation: CASSLGLGEQFF.

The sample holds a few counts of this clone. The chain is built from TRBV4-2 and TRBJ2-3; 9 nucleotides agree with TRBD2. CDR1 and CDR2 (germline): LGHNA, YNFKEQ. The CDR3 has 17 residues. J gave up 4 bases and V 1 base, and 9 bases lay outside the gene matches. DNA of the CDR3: TGTGCCAGCAGCCAAGTCCTGGGGGCGGGAGGGGCAGATACGCAGTATTTT. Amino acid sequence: CASSQVLGAGGADTQYF.

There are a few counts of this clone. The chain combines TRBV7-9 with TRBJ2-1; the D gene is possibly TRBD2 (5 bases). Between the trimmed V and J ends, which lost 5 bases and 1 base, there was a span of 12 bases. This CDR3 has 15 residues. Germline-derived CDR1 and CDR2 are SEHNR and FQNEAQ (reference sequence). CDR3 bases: TGTGCCAGCAGCGACCGGGGTGGGTCCTACAATGAGCAGTTCTTC. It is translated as CASSDRGGSYNEQFF. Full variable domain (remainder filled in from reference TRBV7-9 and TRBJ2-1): DTGVSQNPRHKITKRGQNVTFRCDPISEHNRLYWYRQTLGQGPEFLTYFQNEAQLEKSRLLSDRFSAERPKGSFSTLEIQRTEQGDSAMYLCASSDRGGSYNEQFFGPGTRLTVL.

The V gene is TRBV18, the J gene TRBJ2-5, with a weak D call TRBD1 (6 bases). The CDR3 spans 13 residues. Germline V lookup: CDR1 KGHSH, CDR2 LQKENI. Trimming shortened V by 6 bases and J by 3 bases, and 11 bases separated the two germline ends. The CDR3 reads CASSPTGKETQYF. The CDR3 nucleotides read TGTGCCAGCTCCCCCACAGGGAAAGAGACCCAGTACTTC.

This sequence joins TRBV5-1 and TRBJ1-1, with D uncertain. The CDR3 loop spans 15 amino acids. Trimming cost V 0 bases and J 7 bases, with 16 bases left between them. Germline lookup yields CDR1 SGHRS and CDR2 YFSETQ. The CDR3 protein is CASSLEGNPEDEAFF. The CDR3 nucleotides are TGCGCCAGCAGCTTGGAGGGAAATCCGGAGGATGAAGCTTTCTTT.

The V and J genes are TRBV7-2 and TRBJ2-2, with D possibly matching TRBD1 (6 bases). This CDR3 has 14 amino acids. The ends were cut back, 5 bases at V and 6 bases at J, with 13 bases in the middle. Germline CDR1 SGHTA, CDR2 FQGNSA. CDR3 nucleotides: TGTGCCAGCAGCGGGCGGCCAGGGGCCGGGGAGCTGTTTTTT. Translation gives CASSGRPGAGELFF.

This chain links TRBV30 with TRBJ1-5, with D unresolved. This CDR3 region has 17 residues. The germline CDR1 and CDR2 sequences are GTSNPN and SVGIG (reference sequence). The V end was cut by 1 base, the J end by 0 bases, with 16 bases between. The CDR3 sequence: CAWSGPLPLYSNQPQHF. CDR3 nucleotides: TGTGCCTGGAGTGGCCCTCTACCACTATATAGCAATCAGCCCCAGCATTTT.

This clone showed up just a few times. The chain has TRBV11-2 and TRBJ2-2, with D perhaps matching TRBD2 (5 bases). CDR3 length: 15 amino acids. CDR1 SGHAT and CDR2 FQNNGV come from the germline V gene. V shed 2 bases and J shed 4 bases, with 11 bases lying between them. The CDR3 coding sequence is TGTGCCAGCAGCTTAACGGCTAGCTCCACCGGGGAGCTGTTTTTT. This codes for CASSLTASSTGELFF.

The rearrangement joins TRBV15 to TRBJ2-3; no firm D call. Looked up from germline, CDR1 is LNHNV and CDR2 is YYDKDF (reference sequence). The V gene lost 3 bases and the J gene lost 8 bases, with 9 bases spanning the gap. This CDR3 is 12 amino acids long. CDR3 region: CATSREFGTQYF. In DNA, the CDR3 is TGTGCCACCAGCAGGGAGTTCGGTACGCAGTATTTT.

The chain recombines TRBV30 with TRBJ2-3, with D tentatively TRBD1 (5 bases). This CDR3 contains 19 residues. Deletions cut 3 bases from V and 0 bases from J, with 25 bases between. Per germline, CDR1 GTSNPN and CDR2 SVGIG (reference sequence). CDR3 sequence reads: CAWRDNRRPTRPSTDTQYF. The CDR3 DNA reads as TGTGCCTGGAGGGATAACAGGCGTCCCACTCGACCTAGCACAGATACGCAGTATTTT.